The 21 T cell receptor beta chains below were found in one sample sequenced in a study of CD8+CD57+ T cells in acquired aplastic anemia. Genomic DNA acted as the template from which TCR beta VDJ combination and CDR3 sequence profiling were carried out. TCRdb fed the reads into MiXCR, producing one record per CDR3 protein. The table shows some 200,000 distinct CDR3 sequences, with nearly 50% occurring only once. The patients chosen for sequencing had shown expansion of CD8+CD57+ cells (detected by flow cytometry). Sequenced material: sorted CD4+, CD8+, or CD8+CD57+ T cells (not recorded which) from PBMCs. These receptors were obtained from a human donor with aplastic anemia.

This clonotype showed up many times. The J gene is TRBJ2-1, the V gene TRBV4-1; no definite D call. Trimming stripped 3 bases from V and 3 bases from J, with 0 bases between. CDR1 and CDR2 (germline): MGHRA, YSYEKL. CDR3 length: 11 residues. CDR3 sequence: CASSHYNEQFF. Written as DNA, the CDR3 is TGCGCCAGCAGCCACTACAATGAGCAGTTCTTC.

The J gene is TRBJ2-7, the V gene TRBV29-1; maybe TRBD1 (6 bases). The length of the CDR3 is 13 residues. With 1 base removed from V and 3 bases from J, the gap between germline ends came to 10 bases. Germline V lookup: CDR1 SQVTM, CDR2 ANQGSEA. CDR3 protein: CSVEGGRNYEQYF. CDR3 DNA: TGCAGCGTTGAAGGGGGGCGGAACTACGAGCAGTACTTC.

J is TRBJ2-7 and V is TRBV15; D is uncertain. This CDR3 comprises 13 residues. Trimming removed 0 bases at V and 2 bases at J, with 5 bases between. The V gene's germline CDR1 is LNHNV and CDR2 YYDKDF (reference sequence). The CDR3 DNA reads TGTGCCACCAGCAGAGATGGGGCCTACGAGCAGTACTTC. It yields the protein CATSRDGAYEQYF.

This clonotype has at least ten counts. This chain joins TRBV12-3 or TRBV12-4 and TRBJ2-1; no clear D gene. The germline V and J ends were trimmed by 3 bases and 8 bases, with 5 bases remaining between them. This CDR3 is built from 11 residues. The DNA of the CDR3 is TGTGCCAGCAGTTTGGGCTATGAGCAGTTCTTC. Translated, it gives CASSLGYEQFF.

V gene TRBV9 combines with J gene TRBJ2-3; D may match TRBD1 or TRBD2 (6 bases each). The length of the CDR3 is 15 residues. V dropped 0 bases and J dropped 6 bases, with 14 bases sitting between them. Germline V gives CDR1 SGDLS, CDR2 YYNGEE. CDR3 sequence: CASSVVGGRTDTQYF. The CDR3 coding sequence is TGTGCCAGCAGCGTAGTAGGGGGGCGGACCGATACGCAGTATTTT.

The chain's CDR3 is CATIGGGSSYNEQFF. DNA of the CDR3: TGTGCCACCATAGGAGGGGGGAGCTCATACAATGAGCAGTTCTTC. V gene TRBV19 combines with J gene TRBJ2-1, with D perhaps being TRBD1 or TRBD2 (6 bases each). V dropped 10 bases and J dropped 4 bases, with 20 bases sitting between them. The CDR3 sequence is 15 residues long. From germline, CDR1 is LNHDA and CDR2 SQIVND (reference sequence).

This clonotype was seen many times. The chain joins TRBV20-1 to TRBJ2-2; weak D call: TRBD2 (5 bases). The CDR3 contains 14 residues. The germline V gene encodes CDR1 DFQATT and CDR2 SNEGSKA (reference sequence). Trimming left V 5 bases short and J 4 bases short, with 14 bases between. CDR3 nucleotide sequence: TGCAGTGCTGTCCCCGGGATCGGCACCGGGGAGCTGTTTTTT. Residues: CSAVPGIGTGELFF.

This clonotype was recorded at least ten times. V and J are TRBV6-6 and TRBJ2-1; D is unresolved. V lost 5 bases to trimming and J lost 5 bases, with 7 bases between them. The CDR3 spans 12 residues. From germline, CDR1 is MNHNY and CDR2 SVGAGI (reference sequence). CDR3 region: CASSPIDNEQFF. The CDR3, as DNA: TGTGCCAGCAGTCCCATAGACAATGAGCAGTTCTTC.

The chain employs TRBV2 and TRBJ2-7; D uncertain. Germline-derived CDR1 and CDR2 are SNHLY and FYNNEI. The CDR3 is 13 amino acids. Trimming left V 4 bases short and J 6 bases short, with 13 bases between. This CDR3 reads CASSVIGFREQYF. The CDR3 coding sequence is TGTGCCAGCAGTGTCATAGGGTTTCGCGAGCAGTACTTC.

This clonotype was seen at least ten times. This chain uses TRBV15 with TRBJ2-7; 9 bases match TRBD1. CDR3 size: 14 residues. The germline V gene has CDR1 LNHNV and CDR2 YYDKDF (reference sequence). V was clipped by 5 bases and J by 2 bases; unmatched bases: 4. CDR3 DNA: TGTGCCACCAGCGACCGGACAGGGGCCTACGAGCAGTACTTC. This encodes CATSDRTGAYEQYF.

This clonotype was recorded many times. The chain combines TRBV5-1 with TRBJ1-1; 10 bases agree with TRBD1. V gave up 4 bases and J gave up 3 bases; unmatched junction bases: 3. This CDR3 is built from 14 residues. The germline gives CDR1 SGHRS, CDR2 YFSETQ. The CDR3 spells CASSIGQGDTEAFF. CDR3 DNA: TGCGCCAGCAGCATCGGACAGGGGGACACTGAAGCTTTCTTT.

In nucleotides, the CDR3 is TGTGCCTGGAGTCGGGGGAAAGTCTATGGCTACACCTTC. Protein: CAWSRGKVYGYTF. The chain links TRBV19 to TRBJ1-2; possibly TRBD1 for D (5 bases). Trimming left V 11 bases short and J 4 bases short, with 17 bases between. The CDR3 has 13 amino acids. Germline CDR1 and CDR2: LNHDA and SQIVND (reference sequence).

The chain has TRBV20-1 and TRBJ2-7; 10 positions agree with TRBD1. The CDR3 is 14 amino acids. The V gene end was trimmed by 5 bases and the J gene end by 5 bases; junction bases not matched to a gene: 9. The germline CDR1 and CDR2 sequences are DFQATT and SNEGSKA (reference sequence). Here the CDR3 DNA reads TGCAGTGCTCAATACGGGACAGGGGCCCACGAGCAGTACTTC. Translation gives CSAQYGTGAHEQYF.

This clonotype was found once. The chain joins TRBV11-2 to TRBJ2-5; weak D call: TRBD2 (6 bases). This CDR3 is 13 amino acids long. The germline CDR1 and CDR2 sequences are SGHAT and FQNNGV. Trimming shortened V by 3 bases and J by 5 bases, and 10 bases separated the two germline ends. CDR3 region: CASSFPGGETQYF. CDR3 in DNA: TGTGCCAGCAGCTTTCCCGGGGGTGAGACCCAGTACTTC.

This clonotype was found a few times. The CDR3 protein is CASSYSMLAGGPHYEQYF. CDR3 nucleotides: TGTGCCAGCAGTTACTCGATGTTAGCGGGAGGGCCCCACTACGAGCAGTACTTC. This chain connects TRBV6-2 or TRBV6-3 to TRBJ2-7; 11 nucleotides agree with TRBD2. Germline V lookup: CDR1 MNHEY, CDR2 SVGEGT. The V and J ends lost 0 bases and 3 bases, in that order; junction bases with no gene match: 10. The CDR3 has 18 amino acids.

The V call is TRBV24-1, the J call TRBJ2-1, with D possibly being TRBD2 (5 bases). CDR3 size: 15 residues. Per the germline V gene, CDR1 is KGHDR and CDR2 is SFDVKD. Trimming cost V 1 base and J 8 bases, with 14 bases left between them. In nucleotides, the CDR3 is TGTGCCACCAGTGATTTCCCCGGGGTTAGGCATGAGCAGTTCTTC. The encoded protein is CATSDFPGVRHEQFF.

The chain combines TRBV15 with TRBJ2-7; 10 bases fit TRBD1. This CDR3 has 17 amino acids. V lost 2 bases to trimming and J lost 5 bases; unmatched junction nucleotides: 12. CDR1 and CDR2 (germline): LNHNV, YYDKDF (reference sequence). The CDR3 DNA is TGTGCCACCAGCAGATCTCGACAGGGGGCCATCGGCCACGAGCAGTACTTC. Translated, it gives CATSRSRQGAIGHEQYF. The complete variable domain, with remaining parts taken from reference TRBV15 and TRBJ2-7, reads DAMVIQNPRYQVTQFGKPVTLSCSQTLNHNVMYWYQQKSSQAPKLLFHYYDKDFNNEADTPDNFQSRRPNTSFCFLDIRSPGLGDTAMYLCATSRSRQGAIGHEQYFGPGTRLTVT.

This clonotype was recorded only once. The chain joins TRBV6-1 to TRBJ2-7; D possibly uses TRBD1 or TRBD2 (5 bases each). Germline V lookup: CDR1 MNHNS, CDR2 SASEGT. With 7 bases removed from V and 4 bases from J, the gap between germline ends came to 17 bases. CDR3 length: 14 residues. CDR3: CASTEGLPGYEQYF. The CDR3 region has the DNA TGTGCCAGCACTGAGGGGTTACCAGGGTACGAGCAGTACTTC.

In its sample, this clonotype was seen a few times. A clone one base away is much larger, so this may be a read error. V and J are TRBV20-1 and TRBJ2-1; D is unclear. The CDR3 has 12 residues. Germline V gene data show CDR1 as DFQATT and CDR2 as SNEGSKA (reference sequence). The CDR3 DNA reads TGCAGTGCCTTCCGCACTTATAATGAGCAGCTCTTC. Its protein product is CSAFRTYNEQLF.

The V and J genes are TRBV10-3 and TRBJ2-6; a possible D gene is TRBD2 (6 bases). The CDR3 runs to 15 residues. Germline CDR1 and CDR2: ENHRY and SYGVKD. The V and J ends lost 4 bases and 0 bases respectively, with 7 bases between them. The CDR3 sequence: CAISVGGSGANVLTF. CDR3 sequence (DNA): TGTGCCATCAGTGTCGGGGGCTCTGGGGCCAACGTCCTGACTTTC.

This clonotype has ten or more counts. V usage is TRBV20-1 and J usage is TRBJ1-4; a possible D gene is TRBD1 (5 bases). V dropped 5 bases and J dropped 10 bases, with 17 bases sitting between them. This CDR3 region has 13 residues. Germline loops: CDR1 DFQATT, CDR2 SNEGSKA (reference sequence). The CDR3 nucleotides read TGCAGTGCTTCCCAGGGTTACGGGGGAAAACTGTTTTTT. Encoded protein: CSASQGYGGKLFF.